A single sample gave rise to the 21 T cell receptor beta chains below, sequenced in a study of T cell repertoires in cytomegalovirus infection. TCRdb fed the reads into MiXCR, producing one record per CDR3 protein. This sample has 200,000 to 300,000 distinct CDR3 sequences, with 9.1% found just once. What was sequenced was PBMCs. These receptors were taken from a human donor in good health (CMV status not recorded). Some clones in this sample may be carry-over from other donors' samples.

The sample holds a few counts of this clonotype. The chain carries TRBV7-2 and TRBJ1-1; TRBD1 might be the D (5 bases). The CDR3 consists of 12 residues. Germline values: CDR1 SGHTA, CDR2 FQGNSA. V gave up 5 bases and J gave up 6 bases, with 10 bases separating them. CDR3 sequence (DNA): TGTGCCAGCAGCGAGCCAGGGCCTGAAGCTTTCTTT. This gives the protein CASSEPGPEAFF.

The chain has TRBV20-1 and TRBJ1-2; D unclear. V lost 5 bases to trimming and J lost 7 bases, with 11 bases between them. CDR1 is DFQATT, CDR2 SNEGSKA, per germline (reference sequence). The CDR3 spans 11 residues. As DNA, the CDR3 is TGCAGTGCTTGGATATCGGGTGGCTACACCTTC. Residues: CSAWISGGYTF.

This clonotype was seen many times. V and J are TRBV20-1 and TRBJ2-3; 15 bases align to TRBD2. The CDR3 is 15 residues long. V lost 7 bases, J lost 6 bases, and 8 bases stayed unmatched. The germline CDR1 and CDR2 sequences are DFQATT and SNEGSKA (reference sequence). The CDR3 here is CSGRWTSGRADTQYF. The CDR3 coding sequence is TGCAGTGGGCGATGGACTAGCGGGAGGGCGGATACGCAGTATTTT.

In its sample, this clonotype was seen many times. This sequence joins TRBV7-8 and TRBJ2-4; perhaps TRBD1 as D (6 bases). The CDR3 is 15 amino acids. CDR1 is SGHVS and CDR2 is FQNEAQ in the germline V gene. Trimming cost V 4 bases and J 1 base, with 11 bases left between them. The CDR3 protein is CASSSGQIAKNIQYF. The CDR3 DNA reads TGTGCCAGCAGCTCAGGACAGATCGCCAAAAACATTCAGTACTTC.

This clonotype was picked up many times. This rearrangement joins TRBV7-2 to TRBJ1-2; D perhaps matches TRBD1 (5 bases). Germline CDR1 reads SGHTA; CDR2 reads FQGNSA. V was shortened by 4 bases and J by 3 bases, with 9 bases between the two germline ends. This CDR3 has 13 amino acids. This CDR3 reads CASSSGTDYGYTF. The DNA for the CDR3 is TGTGCCAGCAGCTCCGGGACGGACTATGGCTACACCTTC. Full variable domain (outside the CDR3, taken from reference TRBV7-2 and TRBJ1-2): GAGVSQSPSNKVTEKGKDVELRCDPISGHTALYWYRQSLGQGLEFLIYFQGNSAPDKSGLPSDRFSAERTGGSVSTLTIQRTQQEDSAVYLCASSSGTDYGYTFGSGTRLTVV.

Ten or more counts support this clonotype. J is TRBJ1-2 and V is TRBV7-2; the match to TRBD1 covers 8 bases. After removal of 1 base from V and 4 bases from J, the junction contained 8 bases not matched to a gene. Germline CDR1 reads SGHTA; CDR2 reads FQGNSA. This CDR3 comprises 16 residues. CDR3: CASSLEAGGAGYGYTF. The CDR3 coding sequence is TGTGCCAGCAGCTTAGAAGCAGGGGGCGCTGGCTATGGCTACACCTTC. Variable domain in full (rest from reference TRBV7-2 and TRBJ1-2): GAGVSQSPSNKVTEKGKDVELRCDPISGHTALYWYRQSLGQGLEFLIYFQGNSAPDKSGLPSDRFSAERTGGSVSTLTIQRTQQEDSAVYLCASSLEAGGAGYGYTFGSGTRLTVV.

This clonotype was seen a few times. The chain uses TRBV20-1 and TRBJ2-1; D perhaps matches TRBD2 (6 bases). Trimming left V 4 bases short and J 0 bases short, with 10 bases between. Looked up from germline, CDR1 is DFQATT and CDR2 is SNEGSKA (reference sequence). This CDR3 has 14 amino acids. The CDR3 region has the DNA TGCAGTGCTATAGCGGAGAGCTCCTACAATGAGCAGTTCTTC. Its protein is CSAIAESSYNEQFF.

The chain links TRBV7-2 to TRBJ1-4, with TRBD1 matching 7 bases. The CDR3 is 15 amino acids. V was clipped by 1 base and J by 4 bases; unmatched bases: 3. Germline V gene sequence: CDR1 SGHTA, CDR2 FQGNSA. The CDR3, as DNA: TGTGCCAGCAGCTTAGAAGGGGGCTTTAATGAAAAACTGTTTTTT. Translation: CASSLEGGFNEKLFF.

Ten or more counts support this clonotype. The chain carries TRBV7-2 and TRBJ2-7; 7 nucleotides match TRBD1. The CDR3 consists of 15 residues. From germline, CDR1 is SGHTA and CDR2 FQGNSA. With 1 base clipped from V and 0 bases from J, the junction kept 3 bases outside the gene matches. The CDR3 region has the DNA TGTGCCAGCAGCTTAGACAGGGGCTACTCCTACGAGCAGTACTTC. This translates into CASSLDRGYSYEQYF.

This clonotype was seen many times. V is TRBV6-2 or TRBV6-3 and J is TRBJ1-6; D gene uncertain. This CDR3 contains 13 residues. CDR1 is MNHEY, CDR2 SVGEGT, per germline. V lost 2 bases and J lost 7, with 6 bases in between. The CDR3 sequence: CASSYRANSPLHF. For the CDR3, the DNA is TGTGCCAGCAGTTACCGGGCCAATTCACCCCTCCACTTT.

Concerning this clonotype: This clone may be a read error of a much larger clone one base away. The chain recombines TRBV7-2 with TRBJ2-5, with 12 bases identical to TRBD2. Germline V gives CDR1 SGHTA, CDR2 FQGNSA. The CDR3 consists of 16 residues. CDR3 sequence (DNA): TGTGCCAGCAGCTTAGTACTAGCGGGAGGAAAGGGGACCCGGTACTTC. It encodes CASSLVLAGGKGTRYF.

This clonotype was counted only a few times. The chain combines TRBV20-1 with TRBJ2-3; D is unclear. This CDR3 has 13 residues. V lost 4 bases, J lost 1 base, and 9 bases lay in between. CDR1 is DFQATT, CDR2 SNEGSKA, per germline (reference sequence). The CDR3 coding sequence is TGCAGTGCTAAAGGACGGGGCACAGATACGCAGTATTTT. Residues: CSAKGRGTDTQYF.

The sample holds a few counts of this clonotype. This chain uses TRBV20-1 with TRBJ1-5; TRBD1 is a possible D gene (5 bases). Germline-derived CDR1 and CDR2 are DFQATT and SNEGSKA (reference sequence). Trimming shortened V by 6 bases and J by 7 bases, and 13 bases separated the two germline ends. The CDR3 is made up of 12 amino acids. DNA for the CDR3: TGCAGTGCGGGGGAAAGCGACCAGCCCCAGCATTTT. The encoded protein is CSAGESDQPQHF.

In its sample, this clonotype was seen a few times. The V and J genes are TRBV7-9 and TRBJ1-1; no clear D gene. CDR1 is SEHNR, CDR2 FQNEAQ, per germline (reference sequence). The CDR3 spans 13 residues. The V and J ends lost 6 bases and 4 bases respectively, with 12 bases between them. The CDR3 DNA sequence: TGTGCCAGCAGTCCGTTCAGGTCCACTGAAGCTTTCTTT. It encodes CASSPFRSTEAFF.

This clonotype was counted ten times or more. Written as DNA, the CDR3 is TGTGCCAGCACCCTCTCGCAGGGGGCCCACTATGGCTACACCTTC. Its protein product is CASTLSQGAHYGYTF. The rearrangement joins TRBV7-2 to TRBJ1-2; 8 positions agree with TRBD1. V was pared by 7 bases and J by 3 bases, with 10 bases of the junction left unmatched. Germline values: CDR1 SGHTA, CDR2 FQGNSA. CDR3 length: 15 residues.

The V and J genes are TRBV6-5 and TRBJ1-1; D perhaps matches TRBD1 (5 bases). Germline loops: CDR1 MNHEY, CDR2 SVGAGI. The CDR3 is 13 residues long. The ends were cut back, 2 bases at V and 3 bases at J, with 7 bases in the middle. DNA for the CDR3: TGTGCCAGCAGTTACGCGGGGGACACTGAAGCTTTCTTT. Amino acids: CASSYAGDTEAFF.

This chain links TRBV5-1 with TRBJ2-2, with D possibly being TRBD1 (5 bases). The CDR3 covers 14 residues. The germline V gene encodes CDR1 SGHRS and CDR2 YFSETQ. V lost 8 bases and J 4 bases, leaving 15 bases between the germline ends. CDR3 in DNA: TGCGCCAGTACTTACCGACAGTTCACCGGGGAGCTGTTTTTT. It is translated as CASTYRQFTGELFF.

A few counts support this clonotype. The rearrangement links TRBV29-1 to TRBJ2-1; no reliable D call. The germline CDR1 and CDR2 sequences are SQVTM and ANQGSEA. V was trimmed by 4 bases and J by 7 bases, leaving 11 bases between them. The CDR3 covers 12 residues. The DNA of the CDR3 is TGCAGCGTTGTTATCAAAGCTAATGAGCAGTTCTTC. Amino acid sequence: CSVVIKANEQFF.

This sequence joins TRBV29-1 and TRBJ2-7; perhaps D is TRBD1 or TRBD2 (5 bases each). In germline, CDR1 is SQVTM, CDR2 ANQGSEA. This CDR3 spans 13 amino acids. The V end lost 0 bases, the J end lost 5 bases, and 11 bases lay between the germline ends. CDR3 coding DNA: TGCAGCGTTGAAGAGAGGGGCAGCCACGAGCAGTACTTC. Its protein is CSVEERGSHEQYF.

This clonotype was picked up many times. J is TRBJ2-7 and V is TRBV6-1; the D is unclear. V was shortened by 4 bases and J by 3 bases, with 19 bases between the two germline ends. The germline gives CDR1 MNHNS, CDR2 SASEGT. The CDR3 extends over 16 amino acids. The CDR3 sequence is CASSGVSKVFNYEQYF. In nucleotides, the CDR3 is TGTGCCAGCAGTGGAGTCTCAAAAGTTTTTAACTACGAGCAGTACTTC.

A few counts support this clonotype. The V and J genes are TRBV18 and TRBJ2-2; 10 bases are shared with TRBD2. The V gene end was trimmed by 4 bases and the J gene end by 2 bases; junction bases not matched to a gene: 4. Germline V lookup: CDR1 KGHSH, CDR2 LQKENI. CDR3 length: 16 amino acids. The CDR3 spells CASSRPSGSNTGELFF. The CDR3, as DNA: TGTGCCAGCTCACGACCTAGCGGGAGTAACACCGGGGAGCTGTTTTTT.